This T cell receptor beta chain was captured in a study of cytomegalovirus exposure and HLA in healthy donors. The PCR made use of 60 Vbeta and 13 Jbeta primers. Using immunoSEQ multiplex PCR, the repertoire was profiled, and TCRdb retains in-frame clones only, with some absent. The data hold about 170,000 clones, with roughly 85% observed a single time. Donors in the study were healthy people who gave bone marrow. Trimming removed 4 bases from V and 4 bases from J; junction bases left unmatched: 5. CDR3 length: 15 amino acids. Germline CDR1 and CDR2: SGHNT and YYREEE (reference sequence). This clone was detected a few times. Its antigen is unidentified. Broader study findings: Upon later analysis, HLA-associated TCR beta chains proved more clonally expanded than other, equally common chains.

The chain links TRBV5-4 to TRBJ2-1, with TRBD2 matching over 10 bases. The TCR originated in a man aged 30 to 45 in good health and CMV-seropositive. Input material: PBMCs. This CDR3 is CASSPGTSVYNEQFF. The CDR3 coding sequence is TGTGCCAGCAGCCCCGGGACTAGCGTTTACAATGAGCAGTTCTTC.